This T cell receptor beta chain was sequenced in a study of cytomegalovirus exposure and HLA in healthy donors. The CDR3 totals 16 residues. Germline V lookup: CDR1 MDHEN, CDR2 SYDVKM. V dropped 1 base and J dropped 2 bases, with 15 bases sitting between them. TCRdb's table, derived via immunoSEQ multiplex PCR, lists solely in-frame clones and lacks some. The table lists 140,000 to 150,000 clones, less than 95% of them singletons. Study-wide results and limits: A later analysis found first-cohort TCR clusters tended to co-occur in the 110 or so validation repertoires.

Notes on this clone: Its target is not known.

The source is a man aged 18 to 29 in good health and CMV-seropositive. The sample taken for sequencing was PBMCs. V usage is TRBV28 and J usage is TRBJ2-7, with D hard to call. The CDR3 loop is CASSLSSVPITYEQYF. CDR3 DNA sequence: TGTGCCAGCAGTTTATCCTCGGTTCCTATCACCTACGAGCAGTACTTC.